This TCR beta chain derives from a study of cytomegalovirus exposure and HLA in healthy donors. The germline gives CDR1 MNHEY, CDR2 SVGAGI. Trimming pared 8 bases from V and 9 bases from J, leaving 17 bases between. This CDR3 comprises 13 residues. Clones were sequenced by immunoSEQ multiplex PCR, and TCRdb holds only the in-frame ones, with some missing. In the table there are more than 45,000 clones, about 94% of which are singletons. This receptor was identified in a man between 18 and 29 years old in good health and CMV-seronegative. The V call is TRBV6-5, the J call TRBJ1-5, with TRBD1 as a possible D gene (5 bases). Input material: PBMCs. Here the CDR3 DNA reads TGTGCCAGCCAGGCAGGGAACAGTCTGCCCCAGCATTTT. Protein: CASQAGNSLPQHF.